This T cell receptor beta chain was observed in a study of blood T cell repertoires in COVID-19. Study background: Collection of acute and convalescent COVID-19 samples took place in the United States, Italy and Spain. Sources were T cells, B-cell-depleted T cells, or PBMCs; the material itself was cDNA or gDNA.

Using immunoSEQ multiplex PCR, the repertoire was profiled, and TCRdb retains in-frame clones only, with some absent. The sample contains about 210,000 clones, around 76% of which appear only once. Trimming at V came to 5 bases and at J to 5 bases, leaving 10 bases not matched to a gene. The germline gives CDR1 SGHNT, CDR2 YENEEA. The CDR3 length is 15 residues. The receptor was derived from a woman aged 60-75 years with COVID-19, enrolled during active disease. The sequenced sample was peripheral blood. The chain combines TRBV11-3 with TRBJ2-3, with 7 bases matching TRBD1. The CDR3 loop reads CASSDDRAPLDTQYF. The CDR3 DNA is TGTGCCAGCAGCGACGACAGGGCTCCCCTAGATACGCAGTATTTT.